This TCR beta chain was recovered during a study of shared clonotypes between healthy human individuals. Study in general: Ranging from 18 to 49 in age, donors were a couple of women and three men. General study points: Lower generation probabilities were found for non-shared clonotypes than for those shared by all four donors. Naive CD4 clonotype sharing across a few donors was around 5%. An anticipated effect of sequencing depth on clonotype sharing among donors was recognized.

Germline values: CDR1 KGHSH, CDR2 LQKENI. With V trimmed by 4 bases and J by 2 bases, 2 bases remained unmatched. The CDR3 extends over 13 amino acids. Details on this clone: Its target is not known.

This table comes from immunoSEQ multiplex PCR, and its TCRdb copy is limited to in-frame clones, with some not included. The sample lists around 2.1 million clones, around 95% seen once, with 0.1% to 0.15% in the top ten. The receptor comes from a man between 18 and 35 years old in good health. Sequenced material: naive CD4+ T cells sorted from blood. Subset specified: CD45RA+ positively selected. J is TRBJ2-7 and V is TRBV18, with 7 bases matching TRBD1. In DNA form, the CDR3 reads TGTGCCAGCTCACAAAGGGGGCCCTACGAGCAGTACTTC. This gives the protein CASSQRGPYEQYF.